The clone carrying this TCR beta chain has only one observation. The assay was immunoSEQ multiplex PCR, and TCRdb's table has in-frame clones only and misses some. The sample gives under 200,000 clones, 86% of which show up once; 20% to 25% is in the top ten. Germline CDR1 is SGHVS and CDR2 is FNYEAQ. The germline V and J ends were trimmed by 0 bases and 4 bases, with 8 bases remaining between them. The CDR3 covers 14 residues. The source of the sample is a study of blood T cell repertoires in COVID-19. The clonotype was recovered from a woman aged 40 to 55 in a cohort exposed to, infected with or recovered from COVID-19 (not recorded which). The specimen sequenced was PBMCs or T cells enriched from blood (not recorded which). V and J are TRBV7-6 and TRBJ2-3; tentative D call: TRBD2 (5 bases). The CDR3 is CASSLASRADTQYF. CDR3 bases: TGTGCCAGCAGCTTAGCGTCGAGGGCAGATACGCAGTATTTT.